A selection of T cell receptor beta chains follows, all from one sample in a study of blood T cell repertoires in COVID-19. Here immunoSEQ multiplex PCR was the method, and the copy in TCRdb shows in-frame clones only, minus some. The repertoire has roughly 140,000 clones, approximately 86% of them found once; the top ten carry roughly 6.2%. Sequenced: PBMCs or T cells enriched from blood (not recorded which). The receptors here all came from a middle-aged woman who had recovered from COVID-19. Both conserved end residues are part of each CDR3. A D gene is named only where the DNA matches it firmly. Clone size, where shown, is once, few, many, or a class for clones that have expanded.

d_gene	abundance	v_gene	j_gene	CDR3aa	CDR3nt
NA	NA	TRBV5-6	TRBJ2-1	CASSLARSSYNEQFF	TGTGCCAGCAGCTTGGCTAGGAGCTCCTACAATGAGCAGTTCTTC
TRBD2	NA	TRBV3-1/TRBV3-2	TRBJ2-5	CASSQLTSGIGETQYF	TGTGCCAGCAGCCAACTGACTAGCGGGATAGGAGAGACCCAGTACTTC
TRBD1	NA	TRBV27	TRBJ2-1	CASRGQVHNEQFF	TGTGCCAGCAGAGGACAGGTTCACAATGAGCAGTTCTTC
TRBD2	NA	TRBV3-1/TRBV3-2	TRBJ2-1	CASSPSGGNNNEQFF	TGTGCCAGCAGCCCCAGCGGGGGGAACAACAATGAGCAGTTCTTC
NA	NA	TRBV19	TRBJ1-5	CASSIADSNQPQHF	TGTGCCAGTAGTATAGCCGACAGTAATCAGCCCCAGCATTTT
NA	NA	TRBV2	TRBJ1-4	CASSALLGLEKLFF	TGTGCCAGCAGTGCGCTTCTGGGCCTCGAAAAACTGTTTTTT
NA	NA	TRBV7-9	TRBJ1-4	CASSTTYQRGSGEKLFF	TGTGCCAGCAGCACCACGTACCAGAGAGGGTCGGGGGAAAAACTGTTTTTT
TRBD2	NA	TRBV20-1	TRBJ2-1	CSASSGGSNEQFF	TGCAGTGCTAGTAGCGGGGGTTCTAATGAGCAGTTCTTC
TRBD1	few	TRBV5-5	TRBJ1-2	CASSLDRGANYGYTF	TGTGCCAGCAGCTTGGACAGGGGAGCTAACTATGGCTACACCTTC
TRBD1	NA	TRBV6-1	TRBJ2-1	CASSGAKGANEQFF	TGTGCCAGCAGTGGAGCCAAGGGGGCCAATGAGCAGTTCTTC